This entry concerns a single TCR beta chain. Antigen unknown. The data are from a study of shared clonotypes between healthy human individuals. Looking at the study overall: Donor ages ranged 18 to 49 years: two women, a few men. Per donor, three plates held CD4 naive cells, three held CD4 memory, two held CD8 naive and one held CD8 memory. Study outcomes and limitations: Researchers found naive subsets generally carried larger estimated richness than memory subsets.

CDR3 length equals 15 residues. Germline CDR1 SGHTA, CDR2 FQGTGA. V was trimmed by 3 bases and J by 2 bases, leaving 13 bases between them. Using immunoSEQ multiplex PCR, the repertoire was profiled, and TCRdb retains in-frame clones only, with some absent. The sample contains roughly 2.1 million clones, about 92% of which appear only once. Terminally differentiated effector memory CD45RA+ cells were excluded from the naive CD8 cells, which were CD45RO-negative and positively selected for CCR7. The chain recombines TRBV7-3 with TRBJ2-5, with a possible D match to TRBD2 (7 bases). This sequence originates from a man in his late teens or twenties in good health. Some clones in this sample may be carry-over from other donors' samples. The sample consisted of naive CD8+ T cells from PBMCs. The CDR3 loop is CASSFRGADQETQYF. The CDR3, as DNA: TGTGCCAGCAGCTTCCGGGGGGCAGATCAAGAGACCCAGTACTTC.